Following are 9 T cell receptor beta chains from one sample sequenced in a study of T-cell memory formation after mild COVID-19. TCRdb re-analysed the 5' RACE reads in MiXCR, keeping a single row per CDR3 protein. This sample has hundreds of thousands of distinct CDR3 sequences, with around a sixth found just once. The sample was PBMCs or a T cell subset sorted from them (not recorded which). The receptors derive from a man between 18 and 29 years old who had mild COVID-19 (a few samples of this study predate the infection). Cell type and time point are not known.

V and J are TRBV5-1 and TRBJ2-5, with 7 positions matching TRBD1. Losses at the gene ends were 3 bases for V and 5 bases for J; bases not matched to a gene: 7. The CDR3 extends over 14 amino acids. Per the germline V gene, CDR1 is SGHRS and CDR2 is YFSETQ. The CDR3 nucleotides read TGCGCCAGCAGCTCCCGACAGGGACGGGAGACCCAGTACTTC. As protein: CASSSRQGRETQYF.

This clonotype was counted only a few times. The CDR3 DNA sequence: TGTGCCAGCAGTTTTCAGACTGGCACAGATACGCAGTATTTT. This sequence encodes CASSFQTGTDTQYF. This rearrangement joins TRBV12-3 or TRBV12-4 to TRBJ2-3; unclear D gene. The CDR3 covers 14 residues. V was cut by 3 bases and J by 1 base, with 8 bases left in between.

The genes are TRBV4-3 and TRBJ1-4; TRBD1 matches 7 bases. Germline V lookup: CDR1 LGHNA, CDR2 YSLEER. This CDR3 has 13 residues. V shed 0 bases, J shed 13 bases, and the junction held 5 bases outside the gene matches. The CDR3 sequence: CASSQDDREALFF. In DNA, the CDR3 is TGCGCCAGCAGCCAAGACGACAGGGAGGCACTGTTTTTT.

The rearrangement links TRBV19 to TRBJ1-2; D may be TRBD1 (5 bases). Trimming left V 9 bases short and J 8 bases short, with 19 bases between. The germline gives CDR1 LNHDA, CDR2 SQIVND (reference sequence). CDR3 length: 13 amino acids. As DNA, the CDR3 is TGTGCCAGCAAGGAGCGGGACCGATTCGGCTACACCTTC. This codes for CASKERDRFGYTF.

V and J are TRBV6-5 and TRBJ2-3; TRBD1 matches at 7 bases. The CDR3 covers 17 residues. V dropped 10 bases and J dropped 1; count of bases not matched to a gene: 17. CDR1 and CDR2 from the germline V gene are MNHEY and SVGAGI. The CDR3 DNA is TGTGCCACCTACACCAAGACAGGGTCTCCGGGCACAGATACGCAGTATTTT. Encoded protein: CATYTKTGSPGTDTQYF.

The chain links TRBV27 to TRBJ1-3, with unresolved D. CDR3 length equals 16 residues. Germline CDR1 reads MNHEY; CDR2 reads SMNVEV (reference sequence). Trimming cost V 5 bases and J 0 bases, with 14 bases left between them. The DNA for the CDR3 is TGTGCCAGCAGTATCGACGGGATAACCTCTGGAAACACCATATATTTT. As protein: CASSIDGITSGNTIYF.

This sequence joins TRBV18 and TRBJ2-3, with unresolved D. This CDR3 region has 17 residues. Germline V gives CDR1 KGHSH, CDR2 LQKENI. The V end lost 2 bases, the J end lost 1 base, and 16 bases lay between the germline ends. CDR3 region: CASSPSPRRFGTDTQYF. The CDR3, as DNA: TGTGCCAGCTCACCATCCCCTAGGCGGTTTGGCACAGATACGCAGTATTTT.

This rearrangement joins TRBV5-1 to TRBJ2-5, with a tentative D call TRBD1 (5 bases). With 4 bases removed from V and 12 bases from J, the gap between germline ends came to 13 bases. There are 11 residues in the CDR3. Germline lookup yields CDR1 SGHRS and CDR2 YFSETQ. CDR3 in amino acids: CASSGVETEYF. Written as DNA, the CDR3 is TGCGCCAGCAGCGGAGTAGAGACAGAGTACTTC.

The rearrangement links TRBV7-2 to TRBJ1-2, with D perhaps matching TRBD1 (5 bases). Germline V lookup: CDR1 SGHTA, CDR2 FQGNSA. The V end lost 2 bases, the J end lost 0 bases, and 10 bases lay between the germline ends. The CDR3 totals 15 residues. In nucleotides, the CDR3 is TGTGCCAGCAGCTTAAATTGGGGACCTAACTATGGCTACACCTTC. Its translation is CASSLNWGPNYGYTF.